This T cell receptor (beta chain) came from a study of cytomegalovirus exposure and HLA in healthy donors (dated by TCRdb to about 2017). In the study overall: According to an earlier analysis of several hundred of the donors, roughly 180 million T cells yielded 90 million to 130 million unique TCR beta sequences and approximately 280 Gb of sequence data. Rather than using new phenotypic data, the later analysis identified candidate immune exposures from TCR beta sequences and from how often those sequences occurred across donors. Genome-wide SNP genotypes for about 65% of the roughly 670 donors were used in a later genetic analysis, which treated that subset as a discovery cohort. A later analysis re-examined previously published TCR beta repertoires from 500 to 700 donors and added high-resolution HLA genotyping to investigate patterns of TCR occurrence. Class I and class II HLA loci were covered by the typing at four-digit resolution. Along with the approximately 700-subject first cohort, a separate validation cohort of over 90 different subjects was used. Donor age, sex, ethnicity and CMV serostatus were collected together with the repertoire data. The genetic ancestry cluster associated with self-reported Caucasian donors included about 84% of the roughly 410 genotyped donors. An early release covering 550 to 650 HLA-typed donors comprised about 310 gigabases of sequencing data and some 79 million unique TCR sequences. Typing coverage varied by locus: roughly 629-640 donors for A, B, C, DRB1 and DQB1; about 520 for DQA1; around 570 for DPA1; some 470 for DPB1. Using immunosequencing, the study profiled T cell repertoires from 550 to 750 subjects and related those repertoires to cytomegalovirus serostatus. All discovery cohort repertoires had been generated using a single sequencing platform. Among 398 genotyped donors of the cohort, an average of around 250,000 unique TCR beta nucleotide sequences was sequenced per donor, of which approximately 18% were non-productive. An earlier analysis of 587 of the donors used high-throughput TCR beta sequencing to judge whether each TCR beta V gene segment behaved as functional or pseudogenic. The study was designed to test whether signatures of past pathogen exposure could be identified by cataloging public T cell receptors. About 5 DR-DQ haplotypes were handled as single units for association and clustering, since linkage in the cohort was strong. To predict cytomegalovirus infection status, the study combined high-throughput TCR immunosequencing, statistical association of individual TCRs with disease status, and machine learning.

Comment on this clone: What antigen it recognizes has not been identified. No base qualities exist here, and no much larger clone lies one base off it.

The cohort comprised 666 healthy bone marrow donors. All cohort members were sampled while nominally healthy, although unrecorded immune exposures were likely present. The donor tested CMV seronegative, placing the donor among the 300 to 450 seronegative members of the cohort. A peripheral blood sample was provided by each donor, and peripheral blood mononuclear cells were used for TCR beta sequencing. Genomic DNA extraction from the blood cell samples was performed with the Qiagen DNeasy Blood Extraction Kit. The study at large found these results: In both the original and validation cohorts, the classifier was reported to diagnose cytomegalovirus status with high specificity and sensitivity. Immune exposure information for the cohort was limited to CMV serostatus. In a later analysis, several top co-occurrence clusters were reported to appear linked to parvovirus B19, influenza, CMV and Epstein-Barr virus. A later genetic analysis associated a missense DCLRE1C variant with V-gene and J-gene trimming of TCR beta chains, and an independent cohort replicated the association. A later analysis associated 16,951 TCR beta sequences with specific HLA alleles at a false discovery rate of 0.05. A later analysis found that HLA-associated TCR beta chains were more clonally expanded and had lower generation probabilities than equally common non-associated chains. A later analysis found that most CMV-associated TCR beta chains appeared HLA-restricted, with HLA associations seemingly driven largely by CMV exposure. The sequencing pipeline was judged likely to have produced a cluster of highly shared sequence variants as a technical artifact. A further reported finding was that TCR beta sequences accurately predicted the HLA-A and HLA-B alleles for most subjects in the first cohort. According to a later analysis, TCR association rates differed among HLA loci, with DRB1 alleles showing the most associated TCRs and HLA-C alleles showing the fewest. Only TCR beta chains were sequenced in this cohort, and the absence of alpha or paired-chain data limited detectable features. Compared with the roughly 700-donor mean, donors in an Asian-associated ancestry cluster had fewer N-insertions in productive TCRs, according to a later genetic analysis. Linkage disequilibrium might explain the correlated functional status among segregating V segments, but an unknown experimental factor could not be excluded. Because HLA typing was unavailable for some donors at each locus, only the typed subset was used in association tests. Three of the identified cytomegalovirus-associated TCR beta chains were confirmed in vitro to be specific for cytomegalovirus antigens. Because counts were too low, seventeen rarely observed V segments, including chromosome 9 orphons, were excluded from the earlier analysis of 587 of the donors. An earlier analysis of around 540 of the donors showed that most TCR beta V segments appeared in productive rearrangements either about 87% or about 30% of the time, which broadly matched IMGT annotations. The authors suggested that the approach could potentially be extended to other disease states and immunological phenotypes. Presence/absence analyses assumed roughly uniform sequencing depth across donors, an assumption that may not hold. Most TCR sequences were observed very rarely across donors, whereas some public TCRs were present in many individuals. The study gave a list of 150 to 200 TCR beta chains associated with cytomegalovirus. When HLA alleles, especially DR and DQ, strongly co-occurred, TCR associations were difficult to assign to individual alleles.

Receptor libraries were prepared by the immunoSEQ multiplex PCR assay. A mixture of 60 forward primers for TCR Vbeta segments and 13 reverse primers for TCR Jbeta segments was used in the multiplex PCR. The CDR3 region of rearranged TCR beta genes was amplified from genomic DNA with a multiplex PCR assay. The amplified TCR beta libraries were sequenced on the Illumina HiSeq System as 87-base-pair reads. Regarding the original processing steps: A later analysis counted 65 million to 90 million unique TCR beta chains across the 650 to 800 repertoires, and roughly 10 million of these chains were shared by at least two donors. A nearest-neighbor algorithm error-corrected the raw reads and collapsed the reads into unique sequences, merging closely related sequences to remove PCR and sequencing errors. V, D and J gene segments were assigned by aligning CDR3 sequences to IMGT reference sequences. For a sequence to be retained, a match of at least six nucleotides was required to both a V gene segment and a J gene segment. Rearrangements were classified as productive when the CDR3 lacked stop codons and remained in frame with V and J, and all other rearrangements were classified as non-productive. CDR3 was defined according to IMGT convention as the region running from the second conserved V-encoded cysteine to the conserved J-encoded phenylalanine. Sequences without an unambiguous match to a single V gene segment were excluded from the earlier analysis of approximately 600 of the donors. In an earlier analysis of around 600 of the donors, V segments were called functional above 56.7% productive rearrangements and were called segregating when the between-donor standard deviation exceeded 5%. A statistical classification framework was built for diagnosing cytomegalovirus status from the catalog of TCR beta chain sequences. In a later analysis, TCR nucleotide sequences were compared against IMGT/GENE-DB human TR gene sequences so that V and J genes could be assigned. Using the TCRdist pipeline, a later analysis assigned CDR3 sequences along with most-parsimonious VDJ recombination scenarios. In a later analysis, each TCR beta chain was defined by its CDR3 amino acid sequence together with its V-gene family, and reads lacking a unique V-gene family were excluded. A later analysis removed 592 highly shared, low-generation-probability nucleotide sequences to deal with suspected cross-contamination and a sequencing artifact. A later analysis calculated a clonal expansion index for each public chain from normalized within-repertoire ranks of inferred template counts. A later analysis computed generation probabilities with a VDJ recombination model fitted to out-of-frame rearrangements, and checked the results against IGoR. Hypergeometric tests were used in a later analysis to score TCR-TCR, TCR-HLA and TCR-CMV co-occurrence, with a repertoire-size bias correction applied to the TCR pairs. To estimate false discovery rates, a later analysis permuted the HLA or CMV assignments 20 times. In a later analysis, co-occurring TCRs were grouped using DBSCAN, with TCRdist sequence similarity added in when clustering inside HLA-allele-positive subsets. Repertoires with fewer than 30,000 or more than 120,000 public chains, plus five repertoires with anomalous nucleotide sharing, were excluded from co-occurrence clustering. Drawn from immuneACCESS, this table holds only the in-frame rearrangements with V and J called that TCRdb kept. Clones are partly lost; checked studies trace under half to an unresolved V gene and leave the rest unexplained. V and J calls and clone size are those listed in that table; D and trimming were worked out from the DNA. In all, the sample holds roughly 120,000 clones, and more than 75% of those were seen once. Together, the top ten hold less than 2% of the sample.

The clonotype was recovered from a man aged 35 to 55 in good health and CMV-seronegative. The sequenced sample was PBMCs.

The DNA sequence is given as TGTGCCAGCAGCAAGACAGCCCCCTATGGCTACACCTTC. Its translation is CASSKTAPYGYTF. The rearranged segments are TRBV5-8 and TRBJ1-2; TRBD1 could be the D gene, as 5 bases match. Per the germline V gene, SGHTS is the CDR1 and YDEGEE is the CDR2. Between the V and J ends, shortened by 4 bases and 4 bases respectively, the junction contains 11 bases. The CDR3 runs 13 amino acids, cysteine and phenylalanine included. The DNA shown is the 39-base CDR3, in frame from base 1.